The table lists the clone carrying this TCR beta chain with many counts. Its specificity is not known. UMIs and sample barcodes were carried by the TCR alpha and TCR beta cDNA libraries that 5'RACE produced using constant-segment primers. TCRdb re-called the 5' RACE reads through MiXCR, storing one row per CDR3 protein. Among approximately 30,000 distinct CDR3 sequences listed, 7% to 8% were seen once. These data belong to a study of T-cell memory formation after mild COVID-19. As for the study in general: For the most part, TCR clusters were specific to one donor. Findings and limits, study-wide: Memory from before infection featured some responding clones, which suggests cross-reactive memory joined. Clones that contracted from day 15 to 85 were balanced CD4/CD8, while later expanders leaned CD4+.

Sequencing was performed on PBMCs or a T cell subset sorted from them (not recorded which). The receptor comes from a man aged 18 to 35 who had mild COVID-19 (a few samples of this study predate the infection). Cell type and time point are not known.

The DNA for the CDR3 is TGCGCCAGCAGCCGAGTACGGGGAGCGGGGGGGCCGAGTGAAGAGACCCAGTACTTC. Translation: CASSRVRGAGGPSEETQYF. This rearrangement joins TRBV4-3 to TRBJ2-5, with 10 bases that match TRBD2. J was trimmed by 3 bases and V by 4 bases; bases with no gene match: 17. The CDR3 contains 19 residues. In germline, CDR1 is LGHNA, CDR2 YSLEER.